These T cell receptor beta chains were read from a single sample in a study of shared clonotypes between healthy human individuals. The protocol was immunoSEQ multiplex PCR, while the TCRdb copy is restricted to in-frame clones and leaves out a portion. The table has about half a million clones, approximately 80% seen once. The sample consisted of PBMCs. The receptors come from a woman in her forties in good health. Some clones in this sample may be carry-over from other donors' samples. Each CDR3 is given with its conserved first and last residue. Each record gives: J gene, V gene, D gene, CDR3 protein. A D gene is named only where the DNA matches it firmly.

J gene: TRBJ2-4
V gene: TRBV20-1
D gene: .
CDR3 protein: CSASFKNIQYF

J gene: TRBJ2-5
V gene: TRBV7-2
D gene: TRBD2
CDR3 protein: CASSSSGLVGTQYF

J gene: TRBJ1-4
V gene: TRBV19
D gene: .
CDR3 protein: CATQDLRNEKLFF

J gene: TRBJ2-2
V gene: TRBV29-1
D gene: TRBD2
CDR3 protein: CSVEGLARSGELFF

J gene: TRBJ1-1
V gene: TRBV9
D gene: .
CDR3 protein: CASSSQGGDTEAFF

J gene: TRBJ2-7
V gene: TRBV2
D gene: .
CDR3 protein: CASSENGREVDEQYF

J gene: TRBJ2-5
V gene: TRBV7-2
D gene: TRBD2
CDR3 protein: CASSFQRGGETQYF

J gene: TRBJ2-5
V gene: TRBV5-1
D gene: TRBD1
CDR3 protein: CASSLVGTGTQETQYF

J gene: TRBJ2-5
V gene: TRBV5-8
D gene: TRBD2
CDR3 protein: CASSLSGRAAETQYF

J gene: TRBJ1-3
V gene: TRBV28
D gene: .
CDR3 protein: CASTWGWFGNTIYF

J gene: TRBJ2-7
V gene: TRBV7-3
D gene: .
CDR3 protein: CASSRNPTDRQYF

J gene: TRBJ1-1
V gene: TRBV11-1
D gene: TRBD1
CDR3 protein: CASSLRSSDRRAEAFF

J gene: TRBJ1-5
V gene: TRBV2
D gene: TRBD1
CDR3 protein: CASSGDGGGLQPQHF

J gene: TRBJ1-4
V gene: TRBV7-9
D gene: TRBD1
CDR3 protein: CASSSGTGSTNEKLFF

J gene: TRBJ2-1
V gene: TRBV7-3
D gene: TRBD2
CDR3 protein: CASSPWGGRSGEQFF

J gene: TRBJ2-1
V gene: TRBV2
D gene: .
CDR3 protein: CASKRSYYNEQFF

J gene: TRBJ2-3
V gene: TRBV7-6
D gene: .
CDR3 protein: CASSPQGTDTQYF

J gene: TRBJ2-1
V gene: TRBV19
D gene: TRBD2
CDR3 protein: CASSSGGAYNEQFF

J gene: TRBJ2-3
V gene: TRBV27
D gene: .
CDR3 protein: CASSLKTSRVTDTQYF

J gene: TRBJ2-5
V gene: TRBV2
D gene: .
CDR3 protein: CASRGGAPGSWTQYF

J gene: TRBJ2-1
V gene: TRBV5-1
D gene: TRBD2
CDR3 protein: CASSALTSGSLNEQFF

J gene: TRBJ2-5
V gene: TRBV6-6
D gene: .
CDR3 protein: CASSYSRAGQETQYF

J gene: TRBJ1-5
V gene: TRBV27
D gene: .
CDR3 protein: CASSFGVSGNQPQHF

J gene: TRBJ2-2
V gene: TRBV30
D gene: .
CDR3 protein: CAWSRGGKNTGELFF

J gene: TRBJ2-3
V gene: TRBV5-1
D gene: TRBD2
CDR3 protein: CASGKQRGPTDTQYF

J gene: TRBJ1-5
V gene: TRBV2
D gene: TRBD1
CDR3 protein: CASRRTGDYYSNQPQHF

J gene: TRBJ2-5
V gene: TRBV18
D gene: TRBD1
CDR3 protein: CASSPGTVQETQYF

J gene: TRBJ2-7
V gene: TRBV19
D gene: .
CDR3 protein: CASSTSADTYEQYF

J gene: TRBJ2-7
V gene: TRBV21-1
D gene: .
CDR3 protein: CASTRATGISYEQYF

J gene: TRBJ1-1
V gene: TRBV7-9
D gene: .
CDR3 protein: CASSRPLIGHRGITEAFF

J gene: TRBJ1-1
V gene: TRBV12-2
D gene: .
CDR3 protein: CASRFPLTGPTEAFF

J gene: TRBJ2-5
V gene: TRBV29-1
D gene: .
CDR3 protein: CSVGGGETQYF

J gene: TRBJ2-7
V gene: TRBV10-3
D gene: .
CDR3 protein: CAISIPGHPYEQYF

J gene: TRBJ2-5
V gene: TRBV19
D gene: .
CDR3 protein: CASSIAPKETQYF

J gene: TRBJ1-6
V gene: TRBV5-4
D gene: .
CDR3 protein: CASSLYSRGNSPLHF

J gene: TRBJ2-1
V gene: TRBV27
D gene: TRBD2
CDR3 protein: CASSLGGSEFF

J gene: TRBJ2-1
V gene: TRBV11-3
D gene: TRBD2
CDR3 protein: CASSLGREANNEQFF

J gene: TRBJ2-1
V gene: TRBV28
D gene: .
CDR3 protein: CASRLIGPLADYNEQFF

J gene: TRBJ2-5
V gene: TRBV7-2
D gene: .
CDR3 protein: CASSPTGMGRGVETQYF